This TCR beta chain originates from a study of cytomegalovirus exposure and HLA in healthy donors. As to this clone: Its specificity is unknown.

The study's findings and limits: An analysis that was carried out later associated 15,000 to 20,000 TCR beta sequences with HLA alleles at 0.05 false discovery rate. The authors later found TCR association rates varying by HLA locus, with DRB1 most and HLA-C fewest. TCR beta V- and J-gene trimming was later associated with a missense DCLRE1C variant. In vitro experiments confirmed that a few CMV-associated chains were specific for CMV antigens.

PCR involved 60 Vbeta and 13 Jbeta primers. TCRdb's table, derived via immunoSEQ multiplex PCR, lists solely in-frame clones and lacks some. The data hold about 85,000 clones, with about four fifths observed a single time. The germline gives CDR1 SGHDT, CDR2 YYEEEE. Between the trimmed V and J ends, which lost 1 base and 3 bases, there was a span of 20 bases. This CDR3 has 18 amino acids. The chain has TRBV5-6 and TRBJ2-1; maybe TRBD2 (6 bases). The TCR sequence derives from a middle-aged man in good health and CMV-seropositive. The sequencing input was PBMCs. The CDR3 protein is CASSLPSWRGRSYNEQFF. CDR3 bases: TGTGCCAGCAGCTTGCCATCCTGGCGGGGAAGGAGCTACAATGAGCAGTTCTTC.